This T cell receptor (beta chain) was sequenced during a study of blood T cell repertoires in COVID-19. As processed by the authors: How many nucleated cells were present was estimated from reference gene primer amplification. Profiled with immunoSEQ multiplex PCR; TCRdb holds only in-frame clones, not every one. V, J and clone size were drawn from that table, and D and trimming were deduced from the DNA. In the table there are 250,000 or so clones, 80% to 90% of which are singletons. Germline V gene sequence: CDR1 SGDLS, CDR2 YYNGEE. V lost 2 bases and J lost 4; bases outside the gene matches: 5. The CDR3 is made up of 15 amino acids. Participants were aged about 18 to 90 years, lived in 20 to 25 US areas, and enrolled virtually. A PCR-confirmed or clinician-diagnosed COVID-19 case had contacted exposed participants within 2 weeks of entry.

The TCR originated in a woman aged 40 to 50 who had been exposed to COVID-19. What was sequenced was PBMCs or T cells enriched from blood (not recorded which). V gene TRBV9 combines with J gene TRBJ1-1; 10 positions agree with TRBD1. The CDR3 bases are TGTGCCAGCAGCGTCGTGACAGGGGGCTTCACTGAAGCTTTCTTT. It codes for CASSVVTGGFTEAFF.